This TCR beta chain was identified during a study of blood T cell repertoires in COVID-19 (dated by TCRdb to the early 2020s). Turning to the overall study: Samples covering the acute and convalescent phases of COVID-19 were provided by collaborators in the United States, Italy and Spain. The material from the prospective study consisted of cDNA or gDNA derived from T cells, B-cell-depleted T cells, or PBMCs. Subjects who had been exposed to COVID-19, were actively infected with it, or had recovered from it provided the deeply sampled blood TCRbeta repertoires that made up the dataset. The repertoires were made available in a free public database intended to serve as a resource for research on the immune response to SARS-CoV-2. Samples were obtained from the ongoing ImmuneRACE study (first 160 participants) and from some 1,300 subjects provided by 6 global collaborators. A de-identified subject ID, COVID-19 status, age in years and sex were almost always included in the sample metadata. Where available, HLA class I and class II types were taken from metadata supplied by the sample provider and were not determined by assay-based typing.

The immunoSEQ Assay, a bias-controlled multiplex PCR, was used to amplify TCRbeta CDR3 regions from genomic DNA. The original methods were these. Within the assay, amplification of reference gene primers was used to estimate how many nucleated cells each sample contained. To quantify the absolute abundance of each unique TCRbeta CDR3 rearrangement, sequence reads were collapsed and filtered. For each sample, productive Simpson clonality was calculated by taking the square root of Simpson's diversity index across productive rearrangements. TCRdb re-hosts the immuneACCESS table, in-frame sequences only. Its copies lack some clones; in the studies checked, an unresolved V gene accounts for under half of them, and the cause for the rest is not known. V, J and clone size were drawn from that table, and D and trimming were deduced from the DNA. The sample data list 59,000 or so clones, and around 81% of these were observed just once. The ten largest clonotypes hold about 7.1% of the sample.

Via the germline V gene (reference sequence), CDR1 is LNHDA and CDR2 SQIVND. V is clipped by 10 bases and J by 2 bases, and the sequence between their germline boundaries is 16 bases long. The CDR3, from cysteine to phenylalanine, totals 14 residues. Only the CDR3 part of the read is kept: 42 bases, read in frame from the first base. Each collaborating institution followed its own protocols to collect whole blood in K2EDTA tubes. For TCRbeta analysis, collaborators shipped samples as frozen whole blood, isolated PBMCs, or DNA extracted from either of those sample types. The study at large found these results: Clinical and demographic metadata were provided uncurated, with the amount varying by source and participant.

With regard to this clone: Its recognized antigen is unknown. Base qualities are not provided; no much larger clone lies one nucleotide away.

The chain is assembled from TRBV19 and TRBJ2-3; TRBD1 is a weak D gene call, 6 bases matching. Sample: peripheral blood. The sequence derives from a man aged 55 to 70 with acute or convalescent COVID-19. CDR3 reads: CATRQETITDTQYF. Here is the DNA: TGTGCCACTCGACAGGAGACGATCACAGATACGCAGTATTTT.